The clone carrying this TCR beta chain has more than one count but fewer than ten. The TCRbeta library was prepared with unique molecular identifiers. TCRdb ran MiXCR on the PCR reads and lists one entry per CDR3 protein. This sample has almost 400,000 distinct CDR3 sequences, with over 20% found just once. This specimen comes from a study of T-cell reconstitution after alpha-beta-depleted transplantation in children. The sequence derives from a human donor who donated a stem cell graft to a child with acute myeloid leukemia. The sample in question was PBMCs from the stem cell graft donor, obtained from the stem cell graft.

DNA for the CDR3: TGTGCCAGCAGTCACCGGGACAGGGGGCTTGATGAGCAGTTCTTC. Translated, it gives CASSHRDRGLDEQFF. This chain links TRBV12-3 or TRBV12-4 with TRBJ2-1, with 12 bases matching TRBD1. V gave up 5 bases and J gave up 8 bases; unmatched junction bases: 7. The CDR3 has 15 amino acids.